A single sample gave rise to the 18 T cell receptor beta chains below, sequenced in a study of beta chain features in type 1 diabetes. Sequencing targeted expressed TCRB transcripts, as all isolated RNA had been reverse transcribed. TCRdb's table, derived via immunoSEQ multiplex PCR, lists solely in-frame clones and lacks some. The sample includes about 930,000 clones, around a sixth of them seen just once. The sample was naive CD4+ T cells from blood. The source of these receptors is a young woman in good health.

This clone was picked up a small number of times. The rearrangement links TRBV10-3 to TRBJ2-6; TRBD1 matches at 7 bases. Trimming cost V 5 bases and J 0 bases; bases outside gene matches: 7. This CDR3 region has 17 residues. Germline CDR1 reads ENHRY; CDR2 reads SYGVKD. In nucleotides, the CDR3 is TGTGCCATCAGTCAGGGACAGCGGAGCTCTGGGGCCAACGTCCTGACTTTC. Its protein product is CAISQGQRSSGANVLTF.

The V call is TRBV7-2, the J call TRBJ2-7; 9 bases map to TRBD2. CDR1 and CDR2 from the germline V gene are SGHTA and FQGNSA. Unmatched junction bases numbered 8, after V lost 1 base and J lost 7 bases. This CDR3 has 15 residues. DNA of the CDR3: TGTGCCAGCAGCTTAGATGGCGGGAGGGCCAAAGAGCAGTACTTC. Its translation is CASSLDGGRAKEQYF.

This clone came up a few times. The CDR3 is CASSLARLAGADTQYF. Written as DNA, the CDR3 is TGTGCCAGCAGCTTAGCGCGGCTAGCGGGAGCTGATACGCAGTATTTT. The chain combines TRBV7-2 with TRBJ2-3, with 10 nucleotides matching TRBD2. This CDR3 region has 16 residues. With V trimmed by 0 bases and J by 6 bases, 6 bases remained unmatched. The germline CDR1 and CDR2 sequences are SGHTA and FQGNSA.

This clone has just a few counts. The CDR3 DNA follows: TGTGCCAGCAGCTCGTTTCAGGGGGCGGAAAAACTGTTTTTT. Its translation is CASSSFQGAEKLFF. This sequence joins TRBV7-9 and TRBJ1-4; 8 bases map to TRBD1. This CDR3 comprises 14 residues. The V segment lost 4 bases and the J segment 8 bases; nucleotides outside the gene matches: 6. Germline V gene sequence: CDR1 SEHNR, CDR2 FQNEAQ (reference sequence).

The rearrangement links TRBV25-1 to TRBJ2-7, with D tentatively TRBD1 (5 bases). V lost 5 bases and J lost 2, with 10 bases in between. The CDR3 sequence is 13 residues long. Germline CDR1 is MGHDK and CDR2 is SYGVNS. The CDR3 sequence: CASSFGRAYEQYF. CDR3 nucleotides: TGTGCCAGCAGTTTCGGCAGGGCCTACGAGCAGTACTTC.

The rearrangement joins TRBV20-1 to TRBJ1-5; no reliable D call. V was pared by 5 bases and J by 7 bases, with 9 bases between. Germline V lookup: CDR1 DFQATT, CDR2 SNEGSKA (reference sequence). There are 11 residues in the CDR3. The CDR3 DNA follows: TGCAGTGCTTTGTTGGACCAGCCCCAGCATTTT. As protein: CSALLDQPQHF.

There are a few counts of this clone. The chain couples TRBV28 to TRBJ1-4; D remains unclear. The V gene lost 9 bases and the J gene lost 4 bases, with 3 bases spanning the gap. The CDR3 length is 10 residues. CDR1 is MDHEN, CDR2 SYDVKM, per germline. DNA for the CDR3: TGTGCCAGTGGTAATGAAAAACTGTTTTTT. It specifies CASGNEKLFF.

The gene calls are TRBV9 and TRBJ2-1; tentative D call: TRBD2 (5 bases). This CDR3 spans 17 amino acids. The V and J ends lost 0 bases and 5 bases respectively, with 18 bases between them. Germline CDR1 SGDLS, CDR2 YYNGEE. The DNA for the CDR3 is TGTGCCAGCAGCGTAGCCCTAGCCCGGCCGCGAGACAATGAGCAGTTCTTC. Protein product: CASSVALARPRDNEQFF.

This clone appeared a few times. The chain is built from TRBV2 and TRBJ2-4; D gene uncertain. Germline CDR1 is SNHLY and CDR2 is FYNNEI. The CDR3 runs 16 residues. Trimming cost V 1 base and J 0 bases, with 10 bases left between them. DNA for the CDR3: TGTGCCAGCAGTGAAGTCGGCGGCCTAGCCAAAAACATTCAGTACTTC. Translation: CASSEVGGLAKNIQYF. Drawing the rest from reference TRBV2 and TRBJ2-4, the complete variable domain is EPEVTQTPSHQVTQMGQEVILRCVPISNHLYFYWYRQILGQKVEFLVSFYNNEISEKSEIFDDQFSVERPDGSNFTLKIRSTKLEDSAMYFCASSEVGGLAKNIQYFGAGTRLSVL.

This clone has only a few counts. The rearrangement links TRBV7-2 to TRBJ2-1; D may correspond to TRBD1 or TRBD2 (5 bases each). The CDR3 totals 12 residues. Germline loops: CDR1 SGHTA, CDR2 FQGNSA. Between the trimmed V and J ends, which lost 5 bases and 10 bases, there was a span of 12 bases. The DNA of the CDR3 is TGTGCCAGCAGCCTAGGGACGGGAGAGCAGTTCTTC. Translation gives CASSLGTGEQFF.

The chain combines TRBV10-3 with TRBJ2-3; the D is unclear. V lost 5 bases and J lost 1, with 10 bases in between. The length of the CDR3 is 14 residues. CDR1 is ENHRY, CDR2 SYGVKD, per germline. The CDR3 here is CAISSSAGTDTQYF. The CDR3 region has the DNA TGTGCCATCAGTAGTTCTGCGGGCACAGATACGCAGTATTTT.

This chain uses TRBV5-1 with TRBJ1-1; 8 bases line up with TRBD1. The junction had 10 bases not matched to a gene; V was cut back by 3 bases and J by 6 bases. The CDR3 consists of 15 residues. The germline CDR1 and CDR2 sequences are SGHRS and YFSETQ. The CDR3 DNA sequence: TGCGCCAGCAGCTATCCCGACAGGGGCCCCGCTGAAGCTTTCTTT. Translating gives CASSYPDRGPAEAFF.

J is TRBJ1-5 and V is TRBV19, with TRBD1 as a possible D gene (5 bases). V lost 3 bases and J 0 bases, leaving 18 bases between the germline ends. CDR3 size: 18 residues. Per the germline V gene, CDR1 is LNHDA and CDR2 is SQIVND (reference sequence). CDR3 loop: CASSIGQIRGYSNQPQHF. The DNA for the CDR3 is TGTGCCAGTAGTATCGGGCAGATTAGGGGATATAGCAATCAGCCCCAGCATTTT.

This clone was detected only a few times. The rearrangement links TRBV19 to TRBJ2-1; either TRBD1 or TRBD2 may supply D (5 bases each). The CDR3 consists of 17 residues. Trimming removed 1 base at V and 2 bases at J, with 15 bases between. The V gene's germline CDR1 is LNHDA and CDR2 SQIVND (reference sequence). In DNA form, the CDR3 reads TGTGCCAGTAGTATAGCTTTTGGGGGACGTCCCTACAATGAGCAGTTCTTC. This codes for CASSIAFGGRPYNEQFF. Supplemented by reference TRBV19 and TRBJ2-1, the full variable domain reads DGGITQSPKYLFRKEGQNVTLSCEQNLNHDAMYWYRQDPGQGLRLIYYSQIVNDFQKGDIAEGYSVSREKKESFPLTVTSAQKNPTAFYLCASSIAFGGRPYNEQFFGPGTRLTVL.

The CDR3 region has the DNA TGTGCCAGCAGCTCCCCCGAGAGCACCTACTATGGCTACACCTTC. It encodes CASSSPESTYYGYTF. The rearrangement uses TRBV7-9 and TRBJ1-2; D gene unclear. V was shortened by 4 bases and J by 3 bases, with 15 bases between the two germline ends. CDR3 length equals 15 residues. Germline loops: CDR1 SEHNR, CDR2 FQNEAQ (reference sequence).

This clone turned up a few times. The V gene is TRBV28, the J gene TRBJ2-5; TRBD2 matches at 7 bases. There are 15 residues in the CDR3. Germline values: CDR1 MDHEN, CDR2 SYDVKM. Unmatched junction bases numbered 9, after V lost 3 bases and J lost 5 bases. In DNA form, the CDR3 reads TGTGCCAGCAGTTTTGGCGGGAGATCGTGGGAGACCCAGTACTTC. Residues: CASSFGGRSWETQYF.

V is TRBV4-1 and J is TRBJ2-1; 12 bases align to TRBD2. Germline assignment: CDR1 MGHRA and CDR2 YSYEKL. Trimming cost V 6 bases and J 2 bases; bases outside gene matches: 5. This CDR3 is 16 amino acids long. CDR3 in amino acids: CASRKTSGRTYNEQFF. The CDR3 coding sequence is TGCGCCAGCAGAAAGACTAGCGGGAGAACCTACAATGAGCAGTTCTTC.

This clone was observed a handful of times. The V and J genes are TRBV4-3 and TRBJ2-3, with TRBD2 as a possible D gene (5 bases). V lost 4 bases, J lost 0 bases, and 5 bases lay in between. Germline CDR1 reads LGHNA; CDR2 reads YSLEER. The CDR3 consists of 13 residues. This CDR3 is CASSRTSTDTQYF. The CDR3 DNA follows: TGCGCCAGCAGCCGGACTAGCACAGATACGCAGTATTTT.